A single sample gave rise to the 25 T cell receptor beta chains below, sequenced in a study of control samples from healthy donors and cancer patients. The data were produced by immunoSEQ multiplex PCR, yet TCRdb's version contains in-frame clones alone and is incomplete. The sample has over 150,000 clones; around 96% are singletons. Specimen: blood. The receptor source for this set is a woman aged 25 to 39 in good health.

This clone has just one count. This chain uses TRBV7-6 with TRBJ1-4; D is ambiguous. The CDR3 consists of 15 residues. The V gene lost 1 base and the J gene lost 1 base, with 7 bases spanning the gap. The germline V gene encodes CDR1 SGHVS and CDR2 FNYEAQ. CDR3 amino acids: CASSLDSRTNEKLFF. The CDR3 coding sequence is TGTGCCAGCAGCTTAGACAGCCGAACTAATGAAAAACTGTTTTTT.

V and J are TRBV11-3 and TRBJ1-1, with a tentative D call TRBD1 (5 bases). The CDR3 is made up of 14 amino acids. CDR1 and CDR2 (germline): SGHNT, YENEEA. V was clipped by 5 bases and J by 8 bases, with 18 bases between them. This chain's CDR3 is CASSGTGRGAEAFF. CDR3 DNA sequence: TGTGCCAGCAGCGGGACTGGGAGGGGCGCGGAAGCTTTCTTT.

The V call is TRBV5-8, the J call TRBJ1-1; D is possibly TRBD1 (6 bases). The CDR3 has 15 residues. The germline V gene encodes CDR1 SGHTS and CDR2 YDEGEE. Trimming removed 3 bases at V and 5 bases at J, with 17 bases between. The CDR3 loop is CASSSGTSRGTEAFF. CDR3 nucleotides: TGTGCCAGCAGCTCTGGGACGTCTAGGGGGACTGAAGCTTTCTTT.

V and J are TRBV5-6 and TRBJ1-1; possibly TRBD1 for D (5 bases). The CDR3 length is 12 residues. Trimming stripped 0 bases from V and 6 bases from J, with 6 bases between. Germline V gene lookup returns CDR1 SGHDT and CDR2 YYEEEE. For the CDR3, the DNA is TGTGCCAGCAGCTTGGGGACATCTGAAGCTTTCTTT. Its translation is CASSLGTSEAFF. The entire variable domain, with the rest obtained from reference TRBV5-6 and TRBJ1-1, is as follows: DAGVTQSPTHLIKTRGQQVTLRCSPKSGHDTVSWYQQALGQGPQFIFQYYEEEERQRGNFPDRFSGHQFPNYSSELNVNALLLGDSALYLCASSLGTSEAFFGQGTRLTVV.

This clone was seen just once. For the CDR3, the DNA is TGCAGTGCTAGTAGGCTAGCGGGAGTCGCAGATACGCAGTATTTT. This translates into CSASRLAGVADTQYF. The chain couples TRBV20-1 to TRBJ2-3; TRBD2 aligns across 10 bases. Germline V gene sequence: CDR1 DFQATT, CDR2 SNEGSKA (reference sequence). V shed 3 bases, J shed 4 bases, and the junction held 7 bases outside the gene matches. This CDR3 is built from 15 residues.

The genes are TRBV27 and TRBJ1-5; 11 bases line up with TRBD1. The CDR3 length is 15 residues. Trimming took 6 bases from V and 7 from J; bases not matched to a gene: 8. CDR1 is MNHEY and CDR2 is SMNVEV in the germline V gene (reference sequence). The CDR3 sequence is CASSGGQGAFQPQHF. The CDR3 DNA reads TGTGCCAGCAGCGGAGGACAGGGGGCCTTCCAGCCCCAGCATTTT.

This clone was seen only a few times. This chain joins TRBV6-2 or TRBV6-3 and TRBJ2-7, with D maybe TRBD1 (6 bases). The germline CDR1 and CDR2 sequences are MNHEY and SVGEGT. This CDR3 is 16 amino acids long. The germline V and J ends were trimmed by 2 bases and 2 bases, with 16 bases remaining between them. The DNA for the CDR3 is TGTGCCAGCAGTTACGGGAGTTCGGACAGTCCCTACGAGCAGTACTTC. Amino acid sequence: CASSYGSSDSPYEQYF.

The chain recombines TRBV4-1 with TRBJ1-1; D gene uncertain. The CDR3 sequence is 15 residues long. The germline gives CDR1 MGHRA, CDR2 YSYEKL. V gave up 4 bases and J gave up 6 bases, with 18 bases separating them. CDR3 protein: CASSPPDQIRAEAFF. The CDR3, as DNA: TGCGCCAGCAGCCCTCCGGACCAAATAAGGGCTGAAGCTTTCTTT.

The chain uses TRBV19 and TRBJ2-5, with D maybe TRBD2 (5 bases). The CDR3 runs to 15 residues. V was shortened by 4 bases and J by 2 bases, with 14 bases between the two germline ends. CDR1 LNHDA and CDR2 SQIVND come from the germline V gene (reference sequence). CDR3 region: CASSTGLPLQETQYF. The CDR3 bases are TGTGCCAGTAGTACCGGACTCCCTCTACAAGAGACCCAGTACTTC.

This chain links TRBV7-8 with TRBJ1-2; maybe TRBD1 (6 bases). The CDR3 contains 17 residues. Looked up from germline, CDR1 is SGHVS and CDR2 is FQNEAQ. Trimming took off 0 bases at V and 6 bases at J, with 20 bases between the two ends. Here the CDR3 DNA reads TGTGCCAGCAGCTTAGCAGGGACAAGGGGTCTCTACCATGGCTACACCTTC. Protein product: CASSLAGTRGLYHGYTF.

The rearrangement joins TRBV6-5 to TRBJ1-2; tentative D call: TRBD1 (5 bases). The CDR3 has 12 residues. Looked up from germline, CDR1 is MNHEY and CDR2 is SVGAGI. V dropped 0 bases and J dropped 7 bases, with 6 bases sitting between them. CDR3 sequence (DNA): TGTGCCAGCAGTTACTCTAGGGGTGGCTACACCTTC. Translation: CASSYSRGGYTF.

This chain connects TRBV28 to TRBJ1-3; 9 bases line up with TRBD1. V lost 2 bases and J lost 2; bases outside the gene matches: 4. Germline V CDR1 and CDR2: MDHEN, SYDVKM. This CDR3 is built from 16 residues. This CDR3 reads CASSLGTGSTGNTIYF. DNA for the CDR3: TGTGCCAGCAGTTTAGGGACAGGGTCTACTGGAAACACCATATATTTT. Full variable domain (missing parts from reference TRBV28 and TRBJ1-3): DVKVTQSSRYLVKRTGEKVFLECVQDMDHENMFWYRQDPGLGLRLIYFSYDVKMKEKGDIPEGYSVSREKKERFSLILESASTNQTSMYLCASSLGTGSTGNTIYFGEGSWLTVV.

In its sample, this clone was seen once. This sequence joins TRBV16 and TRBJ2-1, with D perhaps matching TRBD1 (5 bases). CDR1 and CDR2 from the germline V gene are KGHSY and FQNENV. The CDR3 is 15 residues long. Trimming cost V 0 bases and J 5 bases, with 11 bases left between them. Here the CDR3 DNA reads TGTGCCAGCAGCCAATCAGGTGACAGCCACAATGAGCAGTTCTTC. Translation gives CASSQSGDSHNEQFF.

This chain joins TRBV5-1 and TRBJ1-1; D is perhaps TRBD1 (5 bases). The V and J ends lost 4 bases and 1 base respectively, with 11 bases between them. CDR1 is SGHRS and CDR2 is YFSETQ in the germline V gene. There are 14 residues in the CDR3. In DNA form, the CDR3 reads TGCGCCAGCAGCGCCGGGACCCCGAACACTGAAGCTTTCTTT. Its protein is CASSAGTPNTEAFF.

CDR3 sequence: CATSDAGTGRDEQFF. The CDR3 bases are TGTGCCACCAGTGACGCCGGGACAGGGAGGGATGAGCAGTTCTTC. The chain is built from TRBV24-1 and TRBJ2-1; 9 bases align to TRBD1. Germline assignment: CDR1 KGHDR and CDR2 SFDVKD. The J segment lost 8 bases and the V segment lost 4 bases, leaving 8 bases of the junction unmatched. The length of the CDR3 is 15 residues.

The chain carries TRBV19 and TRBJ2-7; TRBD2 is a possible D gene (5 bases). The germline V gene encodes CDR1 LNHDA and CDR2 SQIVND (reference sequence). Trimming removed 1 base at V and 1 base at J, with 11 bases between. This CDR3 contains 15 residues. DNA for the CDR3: TGTGCCAGTAGTATAGCCGGGGTCGGTTCCTACGAGCAGTACTTC. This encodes CASSIAGVGSYEQYF.

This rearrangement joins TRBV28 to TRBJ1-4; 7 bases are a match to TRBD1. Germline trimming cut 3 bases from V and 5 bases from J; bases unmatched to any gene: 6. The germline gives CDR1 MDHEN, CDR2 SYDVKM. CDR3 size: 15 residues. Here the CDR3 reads CASSFQGGGNEKLFF. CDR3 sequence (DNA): TGTGCCAGCAGTTTTCAGGGGGGAGGAAATGAAAAACTGTTTTTT.

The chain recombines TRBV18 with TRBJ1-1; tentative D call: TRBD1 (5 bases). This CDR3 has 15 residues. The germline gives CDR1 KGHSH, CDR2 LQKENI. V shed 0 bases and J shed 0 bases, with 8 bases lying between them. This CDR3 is CASSPPGPLNTEAFF. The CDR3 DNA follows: TGTGCCAGCTCACCACCGGGACCACTGAACACTGAAGCTTTCTTT.

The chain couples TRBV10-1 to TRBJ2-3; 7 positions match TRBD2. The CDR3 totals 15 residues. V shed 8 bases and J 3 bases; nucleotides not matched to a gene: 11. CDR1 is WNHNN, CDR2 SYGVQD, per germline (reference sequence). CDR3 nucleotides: TGCGCCAGCCACCGAGCGGGGCGGGTTACAGATACGCAGTATTTT. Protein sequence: CASHRAGRVTDTQYF.

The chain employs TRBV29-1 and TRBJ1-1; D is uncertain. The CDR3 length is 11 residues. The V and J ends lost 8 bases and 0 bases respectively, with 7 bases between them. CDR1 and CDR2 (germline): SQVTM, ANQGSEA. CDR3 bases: TGCAGCCCTCCTTTGAACACTGAAGCTTTCTTT. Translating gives CSPPLNTEAFF.

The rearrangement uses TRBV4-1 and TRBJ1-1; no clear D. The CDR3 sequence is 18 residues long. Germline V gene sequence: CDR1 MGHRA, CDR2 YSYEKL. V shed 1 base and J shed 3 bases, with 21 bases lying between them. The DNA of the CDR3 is TGCGCCAGCAGCCAAGCCCCGTGGCAGCGGGAAAGTTACACTGAAGCTTTCTTT. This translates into CASSQAPWQRESYTEAFF.

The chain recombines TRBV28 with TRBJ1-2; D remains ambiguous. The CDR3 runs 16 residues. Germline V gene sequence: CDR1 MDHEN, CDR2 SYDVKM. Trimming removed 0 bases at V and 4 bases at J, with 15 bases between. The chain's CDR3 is CASSLWSASPSYGYTF. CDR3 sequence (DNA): TGTGCCAGCAGTTTATGGAGTGCCAGCCCTAGCTATGGCTACACCTTC.

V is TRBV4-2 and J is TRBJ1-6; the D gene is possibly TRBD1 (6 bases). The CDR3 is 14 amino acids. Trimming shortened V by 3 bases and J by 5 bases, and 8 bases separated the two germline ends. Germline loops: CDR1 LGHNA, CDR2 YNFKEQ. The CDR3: CASSHQGNNSPLHF. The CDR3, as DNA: TGTGCCAGCAGCCACCAGGGGAATAATTCACCCCTCCACTTT.

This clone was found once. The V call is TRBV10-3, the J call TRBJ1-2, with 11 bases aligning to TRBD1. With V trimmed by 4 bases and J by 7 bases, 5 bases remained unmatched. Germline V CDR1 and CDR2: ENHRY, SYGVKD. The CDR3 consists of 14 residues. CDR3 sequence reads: CAISGVGQGAGYTF. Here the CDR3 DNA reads TGTGCCATCAGTGGAGTCGGACAGGGGGCTGGCTACACCTTC.

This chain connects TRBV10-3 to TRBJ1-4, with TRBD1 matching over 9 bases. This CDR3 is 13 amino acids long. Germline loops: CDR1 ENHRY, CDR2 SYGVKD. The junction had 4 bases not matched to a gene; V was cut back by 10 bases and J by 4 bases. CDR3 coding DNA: TGTGCCAACCGGACAGGGGATAATGAAAAACTGTTTTTT. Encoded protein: CANRTGDNEKLFF.